The clone carrying this T cell receptor beta chain occurred once. This sample was taken from a study of PD-1 blockade in mismatch repair-deficient tumors. The protocol was immunoSEQ multiplex PCR, while the TCRdb copy is restricted to in-frame clones and leaves out a portion. Here the sample spans some 120,000 clones, almost 90% being singletons. The TCR-sequenced patients were a few responders to pembrolizumab. Germline CDR1 is SEHNR and CDR2 is FQNEAQ (reference sequence). V was pared by 1 base and J by 4 bases, with 4 bases of the junction left unmatched. CDR3 length: 15 residues. The sequence was obtained from an adult with mismatch repair-deficient cancer. This sample comprised peripheral blood, obtained 72 weeks after starting pembrolizumab. V and J are TRBV7-9 and TRBJ2-7, with 10 bases identical to TRBD1. The CDR3 sequence is CASSLGQGALYEQYF. CDR3 DNA: TGTGCCAGCAGCTTAGGACAGGGGGCTCTTTACGAGCAGTACTTC.